What follows describes a single T cell receptor (beta chain). V dropped 3 bases and J dropped 5 bases, with 7 bases sitting between them. Germline assignment: CDR1 SNHLY and CDR2 FYNNEI. The length of the CDR3 is 12 residues. Per the study methods: Amplification of reference gene primers provided the estimated nucleated cell counts. Measured with immunoSEQ multiplex PCR; TCRdb has only the in-frame clones, and not every one. The V and J calls and clone size come from that table; D and trimming were worked out from the DNA. The sample lists around 94,000 clones, roughly 80% occurring once. This specimen comes from a study of blood T cell repertoires in COVID-19. Across the whole study: Acute-phase and convalescent COVID-19 samples originated in the United States, Italy and Spain. Sources were T cells, B-cell-depleted T cells, or PBMCs; the material itself was cDNA or gDNA.

Sequenced material: peripheral blood. This clonotype was obtained from a human donor in a cohort sampled during active COVID-19. The chain uses TRBV2 and TRBJ2-5, with D unresolved. This chain's CDR3 is CASSETRETQYF. The DNA of the CDR3 is TGTGCCAGCAGTGAGACGAGGGAGACCCAGTACTTC.